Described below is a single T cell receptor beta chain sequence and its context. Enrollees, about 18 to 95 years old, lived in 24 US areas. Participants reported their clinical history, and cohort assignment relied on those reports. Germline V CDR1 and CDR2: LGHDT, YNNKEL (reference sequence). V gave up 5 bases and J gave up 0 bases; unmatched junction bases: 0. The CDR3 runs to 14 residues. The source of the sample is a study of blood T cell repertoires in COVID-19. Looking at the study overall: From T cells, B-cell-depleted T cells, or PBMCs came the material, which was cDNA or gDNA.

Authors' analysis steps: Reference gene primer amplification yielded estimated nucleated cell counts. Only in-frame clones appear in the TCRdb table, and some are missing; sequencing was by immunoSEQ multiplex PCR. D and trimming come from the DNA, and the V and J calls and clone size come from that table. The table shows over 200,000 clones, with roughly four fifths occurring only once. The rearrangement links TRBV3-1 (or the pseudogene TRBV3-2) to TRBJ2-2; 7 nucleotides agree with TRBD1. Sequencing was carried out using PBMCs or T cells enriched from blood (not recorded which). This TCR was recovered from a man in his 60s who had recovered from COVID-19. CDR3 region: CASSTGANTGELFF. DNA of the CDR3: TGTGCCAGCAGCACAGGGGCGAACACCGGGGAGCTGTTTTTT.